This paragraph reports one TCR beta chain. Libraries were prepared by immunoSEQ multiplex PCR; TCRdb keeps only in-frame clonotypes and omits some of them. The sample holds around 150,000 clones, 80% to 90% seen once. This specimen comes from a study of blood T cell repertoires in COVID-19. About the study: Material from acute and convalescent COVID-19 was sourced from the United States, Italy and Spain.

Germline V gene data show CDR1 as SGHVS and CDR2 as FQNEAQ. Trimming cost V 5 bases and J 4 bases, with 12 bases left between them. The CDR3 consists of 13 residues. Specimen: peripheral blood. The receptor was derived from a man between 65 and 85 years old with acute or convalescent COVID-19. This chain joins TRBV7-8 and TRBJ2-7, with a weak D call TRBD2 (5 bases). CDR3 coding DNA: TGTGCCAGCAGCGCCACGACTAATTACGAGCAGTACTTC. It yields the protein CASSATTNYEQYF.